This T cell receptor (beta chain) was profiled in a study of blood T cell repertoires in COVID-19. As for the study in general: Donors in the United States, Italy and Spain gave samples during acute or convalescent COVID-19. Nucleic acid was either cDNA or gDNA, and it came from T cells, B-cell-depleted T cells, or PBMCs.

The authors' processing: From reference gene primer amplification, estimates of nucleated cell counts were derived. TCRdb's table, derived via immunoSEQ multiplex PCR, lists solely in-frame clones and lacks some. V, J and clone size were drawn from that table, and D and trimming were deduced from the DNA. The data hold 120,000 to 150,000 clones, with around 81% observed a single time. Trimming pared 7 bases from V and 8 bases from J, leaving 20 bases between. Germline V gene lookup returns CDR1 SQVTM and CDR2 ANQGSEA. The CDR3 runs to 14 residues. Sequencing used peripheral blood. The V gene is TRBV29-1, the J gene TRBJ2-2; D is perhaps TRBD1 (6 bases). The origin of this receptor is a man aged 55 to 69 with active or convalescent COVID-19. CDR3 DNA: TGCAGCGCCGCCGGGACACGGGCCGTTGGGGAGCTGTTTTTT. Amino acid sequence: CSAAGTRAVGELFF.